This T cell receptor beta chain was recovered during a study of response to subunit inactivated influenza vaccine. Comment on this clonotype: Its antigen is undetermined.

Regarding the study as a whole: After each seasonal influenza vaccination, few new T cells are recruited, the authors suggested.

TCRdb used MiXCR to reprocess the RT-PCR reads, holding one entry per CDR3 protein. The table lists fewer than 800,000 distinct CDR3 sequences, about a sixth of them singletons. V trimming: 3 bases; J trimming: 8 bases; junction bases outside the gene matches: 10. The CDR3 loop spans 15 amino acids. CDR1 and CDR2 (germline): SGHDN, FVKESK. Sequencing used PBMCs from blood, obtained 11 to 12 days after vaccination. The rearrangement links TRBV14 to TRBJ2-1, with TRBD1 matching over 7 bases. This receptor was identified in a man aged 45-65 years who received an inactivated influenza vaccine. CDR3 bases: TGTGCCAGCAGCCACCGACAGGGAGTGGTGGATGAGCAGTTCTTC. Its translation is CASSHRQGVVDEQFF. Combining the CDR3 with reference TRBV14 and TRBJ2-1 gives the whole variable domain EAGVTQFPSHSVIEKGQTVTLRCDPISGHDNLYWYRRVMGKEIKFLLHFVKESKQDESGMPNNRFLAERTGGTYSTLKVQPAELEDSGVYFCASSHRQGVVDEQFFGPGTRLTVL.